A selection of T cell receptor beta chains follows, all from one sample in a study of shared clonotypes between healthy human individuals. Only in-frame clones appear in the TCRdb table, and some are missing; sequencing was by immunoSEQ multiplex PCR. The table includes roughly 700,000 clones, around 72% detected once. Sequencing input: memory CD4+ T cells sorted from blood. The receptors shown here come from a woman in her thirties in good health. The CDR3 runs from the conserved cysteine through the conserved F or W. D genes are given only for firm matches. Expanded clones are given a class, and other clones once, few, many or no size at all.

>-|TRBJ1-2|-|TRBV11-2
CASSPGNTYTNYGYTF
TGTGCCAGCAGCCCCGGGAACACCTACACTAACTATGGCTACACCTTC
>-|TRBJ2-7|TRBD2|TRBV11-2
CASSLGQLAGIYEQYF
TGTGCCAGCAGCTTAGGGCAACTAGCGGGAATTTACGAGCAGTACTTC
>-|TRBJ1-5|-|TRBV10-2
CASSVLGAQPQHF
TGCGCCAGCAGTGTTCTAGGGGCTCAGCCCCAGCATTTT
>-|TRBJ2-7|TRBD2|TRBV5-1
CASSLGAGLAGTRIHEQYF
TGCGCCAGCAGCTTAGGGGCAGGACTAGCGGGAACCCGAATCCACGAGCAGTACTTC
>-|TRBJ2-7|-|TRBV7-2
CASSIKTGLGYEQYF
TGTGCCAGCAGCATTAAGACTGGTCTGGGGTACGAGCAGTACTTC
>once|TRBJ1-6|-|TRBV5-1
CASSFDGVNSPLHF
TGCGCCAGCAGCTTCGATGGAGTGAATTCACCCCTCCACTTT
>-|TRBJ2-7|-|TRBV7-8
CASSNQGEQYF
TGTGCCAGCAGCAACCAGGGCGAGCAGTACTTC
>few|TRBJ2-7|TRBD1|TRBV6-5
CASTRRDRIHEQYF
TGTGCCAGCACCCGACGGGACAGGATCCACGAGCAGTACTTC
>-|TRBJ2-2|-|TRBV5-1
CASSLEDGELFF
TGCGCCAGCAGCTTGGAGGACGGGGAGCTGTTTTTT
>-|TRBJ2-5|TRBD2|TRBV7-9
CASSLARLAGVSFGETQYF
TGTGCCAGCAGCTTAGCAAGATTAGCGGGAGTCTCGTTTGGAGAGACCCAGTACTTC
>-|TRBJ1-1|-|TRBV5-1
CASSSQYTLNTEAFF
TGCGCCAGCAGCTCCCAGTACACCCTGAACACTGAAGCTTTCTTT
>-|TRBJ1-1|-|TRBV5-5
CASSLGGDTEAFF
TGTGCCAGCAGCTTGGGAGGGGACACTGAAGCTTTCTTT
>-|TRBJ1-4|TRBD1|TRBV28
CASRLTGGARNEKLFF
TGTGCCAGCAGACTGACAGGGGGCGCCCGTAATGAAAAACTGTTTTTT
>-|TRBJ1-5|TRBD1|TRBV28
CASRRQGTVDQPQHF
TGTGCCAGCAGGCGACAGGGTACGGTAGATCAGCCCCAGCATTTT
>-|TRBJ2-1|-|TRBV10-3
CAIRPLADSYNEQFF
TGTGCCATCAGGCCATTAGCGGACTCCTACAATGAGCAGTTCTTC
>few|TRBJ2-7|-|TRBV30
CAWSLKGGSALSSYEQYF
TGTGCCTGGAGTCTTAAGGGGGGATCAGCCCTGAGCTCCTACGAGCAGTACTTC
>-|TRBJ2-1|TRBD1|TRBV28
CASSRHGQGAGNEQFF
TGTGCCAGCAGTCGACACGGACAGGGTGCTGGAAATGAGCAGTTCTTC
>-|TRBJ2-6|-|TRBV28
CASVGSGANVLTF
TGTGCCAGTGTGGGTTCTGGGGCCAACGTCCTGACTTTC
>-|TRBJ2-2|-|TRBV28
CASSLGHGTTGELFF
TGTGCCAGCAGTTTAGGGCACGGTACCACCGGGGAGCTGTTTTTT
>once|TRBJ2-1|TRBD2|TRBV2
CASRGSGSSYNEQFF
TGTGCCAGCAGGGGAAGCGGGAGCTCCTACAATGAGCAGTTCTTC
>-|TRBJ2-7|-|TRBV21-1
CASSKVGGLAGGSSYEQYF
TGTGCCAGCAGCAAAGTGGGAGGACTAGCGGGAGGTAGCTCCTACGAGCAGTACTTC
>few|TRBJ1-4|-|TRBV6-1
CASKPQGLGNEKLFF
TGTGCCAGCAAACCACAGGGACTCGGTAATGAAAAACTGTTTTTT
>-|TRBJ1-5|TRBD1|TRBV5-5
CASSSWTGGQNQPQHF
TGTGCCAGCAGCTCGTGGACAGGGGGGCAGAATCAGCCCCAGCATTTT
>-|TRBJ2-2|-|TRBV5-1
CASSWGATGELFF
TGCGCCAGCAGTTGGGGGGCCACCGGGGAGCTGTTTTTT
>-|TRBJ2-1|-|TRBV4-2
CASSQGGGDTYNEQFF
TGTGCCAGCAGCCAAGGGGGAGGGGACACCTACAATGAGCAGTTCTTC
>-|TRBJ2-1|TRBD2|TRBV6-5
CASTITTSGHNEQFF
TGTGCCAGCACCATTACGACTAGCGGACACAATGAGCAGTTCTTC
>-|TRBJ1-1|-|TRBV28
CASSLMRKGAFF
TGTGCCAGCAGTTTAATGAGAAAGGGAGCTTTCTTT